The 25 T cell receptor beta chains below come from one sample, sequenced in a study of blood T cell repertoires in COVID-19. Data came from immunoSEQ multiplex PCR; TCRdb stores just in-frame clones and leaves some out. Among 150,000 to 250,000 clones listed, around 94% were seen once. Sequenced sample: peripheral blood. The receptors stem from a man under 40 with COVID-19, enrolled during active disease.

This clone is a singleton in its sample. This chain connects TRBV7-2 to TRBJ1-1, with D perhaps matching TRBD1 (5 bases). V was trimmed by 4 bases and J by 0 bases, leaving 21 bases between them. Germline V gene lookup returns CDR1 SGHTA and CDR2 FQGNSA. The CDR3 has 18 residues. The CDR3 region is CASSSPPTGQKMNTEAFF. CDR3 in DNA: TGTGCCAGCAGCTCACCGCCCACAGGTCAGAAGATGAACACTGAAGCTTTCTTT.

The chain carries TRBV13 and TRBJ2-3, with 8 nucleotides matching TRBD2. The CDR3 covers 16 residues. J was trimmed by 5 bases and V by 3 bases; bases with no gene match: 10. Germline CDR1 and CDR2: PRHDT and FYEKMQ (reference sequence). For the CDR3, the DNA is TGTGCCAGCAGCTTCGAGCGGGGGTCAGGGATAGATACGCAGTATTTT. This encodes CASSFERGSGIDTQYF.

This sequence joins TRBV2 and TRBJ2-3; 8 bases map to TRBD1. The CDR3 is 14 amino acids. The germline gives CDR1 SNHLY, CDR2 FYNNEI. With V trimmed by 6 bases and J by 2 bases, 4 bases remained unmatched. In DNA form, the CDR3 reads TGTGCCAGCAGAGAGGACAGGGACACAGATACGCAGTATTTT. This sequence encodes CASREDRDTDTQYF.

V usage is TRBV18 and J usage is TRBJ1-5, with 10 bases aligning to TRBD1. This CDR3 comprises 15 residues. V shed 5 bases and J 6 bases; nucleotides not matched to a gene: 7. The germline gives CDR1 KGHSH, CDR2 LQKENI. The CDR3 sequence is CASSSGTGALQPQHF. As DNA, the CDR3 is TGTGCCAGCTCATCCGGGACAGGGGCTCTTCAGCCCCAGCATTTT.

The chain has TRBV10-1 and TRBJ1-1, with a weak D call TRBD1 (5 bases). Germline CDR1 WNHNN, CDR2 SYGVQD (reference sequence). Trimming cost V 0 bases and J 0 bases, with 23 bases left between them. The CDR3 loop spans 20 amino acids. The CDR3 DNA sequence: TGCGCCAGCAGTGAGTCCAGGCAGACAGTTAGGCCTCAATTGAACACTGAAGCTTTCTTT. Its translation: CASSESRQTVRPQLNTEAFF.

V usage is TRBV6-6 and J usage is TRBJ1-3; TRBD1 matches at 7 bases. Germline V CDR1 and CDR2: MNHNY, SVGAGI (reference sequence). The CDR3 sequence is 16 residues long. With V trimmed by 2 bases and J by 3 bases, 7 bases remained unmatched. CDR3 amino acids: CASSYEQGGSGNTIYF. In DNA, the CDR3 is TGTGCCAGCAGTTACGAGCAGGGGGGAAGTGGAAACACCATATATTTT.

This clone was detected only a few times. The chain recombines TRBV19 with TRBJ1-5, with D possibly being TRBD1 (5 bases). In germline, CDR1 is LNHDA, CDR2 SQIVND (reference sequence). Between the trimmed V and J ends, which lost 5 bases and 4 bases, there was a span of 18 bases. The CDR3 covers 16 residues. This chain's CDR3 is CASSGRATLINQPQHF. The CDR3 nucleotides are TGTGCCAGTAGTGGCAGGGCAACGTTGATAAATCAGCCCCAGCATTTT.

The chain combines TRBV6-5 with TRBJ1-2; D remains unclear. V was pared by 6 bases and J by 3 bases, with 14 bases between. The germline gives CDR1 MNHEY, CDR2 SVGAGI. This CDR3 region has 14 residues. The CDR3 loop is CASSLVGGYYGYTF. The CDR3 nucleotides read TGTGCCAGCAGCCTAGTGGGCGGGTACTATGGCTACACCTTC.

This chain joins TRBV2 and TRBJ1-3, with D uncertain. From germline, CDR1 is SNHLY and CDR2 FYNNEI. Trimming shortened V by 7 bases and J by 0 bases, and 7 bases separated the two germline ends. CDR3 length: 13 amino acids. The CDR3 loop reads CASKQISGNTIYF. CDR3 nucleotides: TGTGCCAGCAAACAGATCTCTGGAAACACCATATATTTT.

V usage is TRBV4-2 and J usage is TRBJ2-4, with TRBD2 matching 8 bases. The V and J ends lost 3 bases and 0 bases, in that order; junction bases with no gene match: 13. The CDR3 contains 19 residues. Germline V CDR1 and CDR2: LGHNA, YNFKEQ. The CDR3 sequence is CASSHDIAGTQLAKNIQYF. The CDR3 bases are TGTGCCAGCAGCCATGATATAGCGGGGACACAACTAGCCAAAAACATTCAGTACTTC.

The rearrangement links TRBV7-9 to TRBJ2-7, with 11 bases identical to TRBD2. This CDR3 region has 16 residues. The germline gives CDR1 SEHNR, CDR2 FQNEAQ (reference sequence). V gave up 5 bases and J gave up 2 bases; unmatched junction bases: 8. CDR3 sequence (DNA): TGTGCCAGCAGCCCCCTAGCGGGGGGTTTGACCTACGAGCAGTACTTC. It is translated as CASSPLAGGLTYEQYF.

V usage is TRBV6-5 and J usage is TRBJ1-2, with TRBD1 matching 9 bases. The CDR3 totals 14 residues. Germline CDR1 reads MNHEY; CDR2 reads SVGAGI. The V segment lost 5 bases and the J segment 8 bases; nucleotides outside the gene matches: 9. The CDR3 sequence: CASSKRQGEMGYTF. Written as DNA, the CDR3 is TGTGCCAGCAGTAAAAGACAGGGGGAAATGGGCTACACCTTC.

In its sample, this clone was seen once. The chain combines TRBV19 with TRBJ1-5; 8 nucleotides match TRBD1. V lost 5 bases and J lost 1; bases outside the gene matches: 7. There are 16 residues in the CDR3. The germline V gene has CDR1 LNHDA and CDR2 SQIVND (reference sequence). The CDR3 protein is CASSSRTGPSNQPQHF. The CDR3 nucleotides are TGTGCCAGTAGTTCACGGACAGGGCCAAGCAATCAGCCCCAGCATTTT.

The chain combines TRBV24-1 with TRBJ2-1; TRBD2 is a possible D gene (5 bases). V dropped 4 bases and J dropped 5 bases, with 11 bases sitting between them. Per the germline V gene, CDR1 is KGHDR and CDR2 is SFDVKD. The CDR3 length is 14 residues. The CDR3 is CATSETSGNNEQFF. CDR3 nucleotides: TGTGCCACCAGTGAAACTAGTGGGAACAATGAGCAGTTCTTC.

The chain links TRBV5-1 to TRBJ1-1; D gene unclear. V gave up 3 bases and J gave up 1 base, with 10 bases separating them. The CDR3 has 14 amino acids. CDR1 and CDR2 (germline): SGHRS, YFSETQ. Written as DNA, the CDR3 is TGCGCCAGCAGCTCCAATACAGAGAACACTGAAGCTTTCTTT. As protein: CASSSNTENTEAFF. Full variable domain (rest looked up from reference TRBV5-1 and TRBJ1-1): KAGVTQTPRYLIKTRGQQVTLSCSPISGHRSVSWYQQTPGQGLQFLFEYFSETQRNKGNFPGRFSGRQFSNSRSEMNVSTLELGDSALYLCASSSNTENTEAFFGQGTRLTVV.

The CDR3 DNA reads TGCGCCAGCAGCCTCCCCGGGACAGGGTCTGGAAACACCATATATTTT. Amino acids: CASSLPGTGSGNTIYF. V is TRBV5-1 and J is TRBJ1-3; 9 bases align to TRBD1. V was clipped by 4 bases and J by 1 base; unmatched bases: 6. The CDR3 is 16 residues long. Germline lookup yields CDR1 SGHRS and CDR2 YFSETQ.

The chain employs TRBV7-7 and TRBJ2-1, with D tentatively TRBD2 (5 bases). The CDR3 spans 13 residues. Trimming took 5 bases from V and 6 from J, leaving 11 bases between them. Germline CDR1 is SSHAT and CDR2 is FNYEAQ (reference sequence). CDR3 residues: CASSPGNRNEQFF. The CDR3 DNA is TGTGCCAGCAGCCCCGGGAATCGCAATGAGCAGTTCTTC.

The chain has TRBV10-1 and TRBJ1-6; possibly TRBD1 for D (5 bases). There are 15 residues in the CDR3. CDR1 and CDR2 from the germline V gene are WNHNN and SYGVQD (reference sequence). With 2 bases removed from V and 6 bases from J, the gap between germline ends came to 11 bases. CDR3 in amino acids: CASSEGTGLNSPLHF. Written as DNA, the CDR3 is TGCGCCAGCAGTGAGGGCACGGGACTTAATTCACCCCTCCACTTT.

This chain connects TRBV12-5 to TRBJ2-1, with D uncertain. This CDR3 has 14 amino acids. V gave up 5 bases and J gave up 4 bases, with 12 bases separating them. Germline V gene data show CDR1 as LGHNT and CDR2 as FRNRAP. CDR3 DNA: TGTGCTAGTGGTGGAGCGTTCCTTTACAATGAGCAGTTCTTC. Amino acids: CASGGAFLYNEQFF.

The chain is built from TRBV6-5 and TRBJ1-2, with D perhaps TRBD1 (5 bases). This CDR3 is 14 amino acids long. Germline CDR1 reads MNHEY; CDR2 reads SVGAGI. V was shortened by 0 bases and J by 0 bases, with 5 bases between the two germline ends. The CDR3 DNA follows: TGTGCCAGCAGTTACTCGACAGCTAACTATGGCTACACCTTC. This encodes CASSYSTANYGYTF.

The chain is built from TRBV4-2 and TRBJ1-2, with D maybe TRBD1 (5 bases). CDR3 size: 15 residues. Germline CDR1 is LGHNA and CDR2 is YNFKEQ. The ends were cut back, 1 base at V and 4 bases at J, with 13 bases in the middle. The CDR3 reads CASSQVIQGGYGYTF. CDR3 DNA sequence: TGTGCCAGCAGCCAAGTAATCCAGGGTGGCTATGGCTACACCTTC.

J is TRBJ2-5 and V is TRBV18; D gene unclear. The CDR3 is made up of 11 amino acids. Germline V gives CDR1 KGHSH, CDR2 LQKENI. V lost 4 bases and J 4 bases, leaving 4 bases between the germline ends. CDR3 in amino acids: CASSLGETQYF. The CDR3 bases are TGTGCCAGCTCACTCGGAGAGACCCAGTACTTC.

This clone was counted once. CDR3 residues: CASSEASGAGYTF. As DNA, the CDR3 is TGTGCCAGCAGTGAAGCATCAGGGGCCGGCTACACCTTC. V gene TRBV6-1 combines with J gene TRBJ1-2; D is possibly TRBD1 (6 bases). The V and J ends lost 0 bases and 8 bases respectively, with 10 bases between them. The germline CDR1 and CDR2 sequences are MNHNS and SASEGT. The CDR3 contains 13 residues.

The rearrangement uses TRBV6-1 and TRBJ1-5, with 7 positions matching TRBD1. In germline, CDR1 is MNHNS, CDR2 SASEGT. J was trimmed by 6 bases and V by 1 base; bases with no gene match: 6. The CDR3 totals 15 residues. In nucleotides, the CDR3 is TGTGCCAGCAGTGAAGGGACAGGCAGTGGTCAGCCCCAGCATTTT. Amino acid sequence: CASSEGTGSGQPQHF.

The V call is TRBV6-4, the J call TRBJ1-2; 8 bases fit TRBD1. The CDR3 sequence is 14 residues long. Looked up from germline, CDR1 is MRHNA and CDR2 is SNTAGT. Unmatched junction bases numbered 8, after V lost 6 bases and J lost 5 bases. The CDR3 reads CASSADRGGYGYTF. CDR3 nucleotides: TGTGCCAGCAGCGCCGACAGGGGAGGTTATGGCTACACCTTC.